This is a list of T cell receptor beta chains from one sample in a study of T cell clonotyping in hematopoietic cell transplantation. Data came from immunoSEQ multiplex PCR; TCRdb stores just in-frame clones and leaves some out. The data hold about 69,000 clones, with 90% to 97% observed a single time. This material consisted of peripheral blood mononuclear cells, taken before stem cell transplant. These receptors were taken from a woman in her forties or fifties with acute myeloid leukemia. Some clones in this sample may be carry-over from other donors' samples. Both conserved end residues are part of each CDR3. A D gene is named only where the DNA matches it firmly. The size field is filled for only some rows; it gives once, few, many or a size class.

>TRBV11-2|13|TRBJ1-5|-|-
CASSQERDQPQHF
TGTGCCAGCAGCCAAGAGAGGGATCAGCCCCAGCATTTT
>TRBV7-9|15|TRBJ1-1|-|-
CASTYSGGANTEAFF
TGTGCCAGTACATATTCGGGGGGGGCGAACACTGAAGCTTTCTTT
>TRBV29-1|16|TRBJ1-4|-|-
CSVSLGHRAANEKLFF
TGCAGCGTCAGCTTAGGCCACAGGGCGGCTAATGAAAAACTGTTTTTT
>TRBV6-5|13|TRBJ2-7|-|TRBD2
CASGTSGSYEQYF
TGTGCCAGTGGGACTAGCGGGAGCTACGAGCAGTACTTC
>TRBV30|13|TRBJ1-6|-|-
CAWSRPYNSPLHF
TGTGCCTGGAGTCGGCCCTATAATTCACCCCTCCACTTT
>TRBV20-1|11|TRBJ2-2|-|-
CSAPGARELFF
TGCAGTGCTCCCGGGGCCCGGGAGCTGTTTTTT
>TRBV6-5|13|TRBJ1-2|few|-
CASSYAANYGYTF
TGTGCCAGCAGTTACGCGGCCAACTATGGCTACACCTTC
>TRBV6-6|13|TRBJ1-1|-|-
CASNRGGNTEAFF
TGTGCCAGCAATCGGGGAGGGAACACTGAAGCTTTCTTT
>TRBV19|16|TRBJ1-5|-|-
CASSLRTAYSNQPQHF
TGTGCCAGTAGTCTAAGGACAGCCTATAGCAATCAGCCCCAGCATTTT
>TRBV7-6|15|TRBJ1-1|-|-
CASSLAYQGQGEAFF
TGTGCCAGCAGCTTAGCATATCAGGGGCAGGGGGAAGCTTTCTTT
>TRBV6-1|15|TRBJ2-5|-|TRBD2
CASSPGLAGVETQYF
TGTGCCAGCAGCCCCGGACTAGCGGGAGTAGAGACCCAGTACTTC
>TRBV25-1|15|TRBJ1-5|-|-
CASSEAGFRDQPQHF
TGTGCCAGCAGTGAGGCCGGCTTCAGGGATCAGCCCCAGCATTTT
>TRBV29-1|15|TRBJ1-1|-|-
CSVVAGYDVNTEAFF
TGCAGCGTTGTTGCCGGGTATGATGTGAACACTGAAGCTTTCTTT
>TRBV4-1|14|TRBJ2-7|-|TRBD1
CASSQGQGAREQYF
TGCGCCAGCAGCCAGGGACAGGGGGCGAGAGAGCAGTACTTC
>TRBV6-1|13|TRBJ2-5|-|-
CASSTPGRETQYF
TGTGCCAGCAGTACCCCCGGGCGGGAGACCCAGTACTTC
>TRBV13|15|TRBJ1-5|-|-
CASSFGQYSNQPQHF
TGTGCCAGCAGCTTCGGCCAGTATAGCAATCAGCCCCAGCATTTT
>TRBV7-2|14|TRBJ2-7|-|-
CASSLQGTLYEQYF
TGTGCCAGCAGCCTCCAGGGTACCCTCTACGAGCAGTACTTC
>TRBV30|16|TRBJ2-3|-|-
CAWSVGRDTSTDTQYF
TGTGCCTGGAGTGTGGGGCGGGATACTAGCACAGATACGCAGTATTTT
>TRBV27|15|TRBJ1-1|-|-
CASSSRYKGGTEAFF
TGTGCCAGCAGTTCCCGATACAAAGGAGGCACTGAAGCTTTCTTT
>TRBV6-5|15|TRBJ1-5|-|TRBD1
CASSYSQGAAQPQHF
TGTGCCAGCAGTTACAGTCAGGGGGCGGCTCAGCCCCAGCATTTT
>TRBV29-1|10|TRBJ1-5|-|-
CSVERQPQHF
TGCAGCGTTGAGAGGCAGCCCCAGCATTTT
>TRBV9|15|TRBJ1-4|-|TRBD1
CASSVGTGGREKLFF
TGTGCCAGCAGCGTAGGGACAGGGGGTCGGGAAAAACTGTTTTTT
>TRBV2|12|TRBJ1-1|-|-
CASSVGNTEAFF
TGTGCCAGCAGTGTCGGTAACACTGAAGCTTTCTTT
>TRBV5-6|17|TRBJ1-4|-|TRBD1
CASSTKGQGAMSEKLFF
TGTGCCAGCAGCACGAAGGGACAGGGGGCTATGAGTGAAAAACTGTTTTTT
>TRBV6-5|14|TRBJ2-7|-|-
CASSYPGLLGEQYF
TGTGCCAGCAGTTACCCGGGACTGTTGGGCGAGCAGTACTTC
>TRBV2|14|TRBJ2-5|once|-
CASNPGGGRETQYF
TGTGCCAGCAATCCTGGAGGGGGGCGGGAGACCCAGTACTTC
>TRBV25-1|15|TRBJ2-2|-|TRBD1
CASSATGLNTGELFF
TGTGCCAGCAGTGCGACAGGGCTGAACACCGGGGAGCTGTTTTTT
>TRBV29-1|13|TRBJ1-2|-|-
CSVATGGGFGYTF
TGCAGCGTAGCCACGGGTGGGGGGTTTGGCTACACCTTC
>TRBV2|12|TRBJ2-7|-|-
CASRGGSNEQYF
TGTGCCAGCAGAGGTGGAAGCAACGAGCAGTACTTC
>TRBV20-1|11|TRBJ1-1|-|-
CSARGSSEAFF
TGCAGTGCTAGGGGAAGCAGTGAAGCTTTCTTT
>TRBV27|11|TRBJ1-4|-|-
CAAGDYEKLFF
TGTGCCGCCGGCGATTATGAAAAACTGTTTTTT
>TRBV30|15|TRBJ1-5|-|-
CAWYESGKANQPQHF
TGTGCCTGGTACGAGTCCGGAAAAGCAAATCAGCCCCAGCATTTT
>TRBV19|13|TRBJ2-7|-|TRBD1
CASSLDRRYEQYF
TGTGCCAGTAGCTTGGACAGGAGGTACGAGCAGTACTTC
>TRBV30|13|TRBJ2-7|-|-
CAWSGLVLHEQYF
TGTGCCTGGAGTGGACTAGTTCTCCACGAGCAGTACTTC
>TRBV5-1|16|TRBJ2-1|-|TRBD2
CASSLDGGVSYNEQFF
TGCGCCAGCAGCTTGGACGGGGGGGTCTCCTACAATGAGCAGTTCTTC
>TRBV6-5|13|TRBJ1-2|-|TRBD1
CASSLDRGDGYTF
TGTGCCAGCAGCCTTGACAGGGGTGACGGCTACACCTTC
>TRBV10-3|12|TRBJ2-7|-|TRBD1
CAIGTGTNEQYF
TGTGCCATCGGGACAGGGACTAACGAGCAGTACTTC
>TRBV30|12|TRBJ1-4|-|-
CAWSDKHEKLFF
TGTGCCTGGAGCGATAAACATGAAAAACTGTTTTTT
>TRBV7-2|14|TRBJ2-7|-|-
CASSFWGLRYEQYF
TGTGCCAGCAGCTTTTGGGGCCTACGATACGAGCAGTACTTC
>TRBV19|15|TRBJ2-3|-|-
CASSMLAASTDTQYF
TGTGCCAGTAGTATGTTAGCAGCTAGCACAGATACGCAGTATTTT
>TRBV6-1|16|TRBJ2-7|-|TRBD2
CASSELLAEGPGEQYF
TGTGCCAGCAGTGAGTTGCTAGCGGAGGGGCCGGGGGAGCAGTACTTC
>TRBV27|16|TRBJ2-3|-|-
CASSLTGVTSTDTQYF
TGTGCCAGCAGCCTGACGGGGGTGACGAGCACAGATACGCAGTATTTT
>TRBV27|15|TRBJ2-7|-|-
CASSFNSDTSYEQYF
TGTGCCAGCAGTTTCAATAGCGACACCTCCTACGAGCAGTACTTC
>TRBV10-3|16|TRBJ2-5|-|TRBD1
CAISDQRTGGVGTQYF
TGTGCCATCAGTGACCAACGGACAGGGGGCGTGGGGACCCAGTACTTC
>TRBV9|14|TRBJ2-3|-|-
CASSVKQFTDTQYF
TGTGCCAGCAGCGTAAAACAATTTACAGATACGCAGTATTTT
>TRBV5-6|16|TRBJ1-5|-|-
CASSFLGGAGNQPQHF
TGTGCCAGCAGCTTCCTCGGGGGCGCGGGCAATCAGCCCCAGCATTTT
>TRBV5-1|15|TRBJ1-4|-|-
CASSLVDSQNEKLFF
TGCGCCAGCAGCTTGGTTGACAGCCAAAATGAAAAACTGTTTTTT
>TRBV7-3|14|TRBJ1-6|-|-
CASSLRGDNSPLHF
TGTGCCAGCAGCTTAAGAGGTGATAATTCACCCCTCCACTTT
>TRBV5-1|16|TRBJ2-3|-|-
CASSLQRTSSTDTQYF
TGCGCCAGCAGCTTACAACGGACTTCTAGCACAGATACGCAGTATTTT
>TRBV6-5|14|TRBJ1-1|-|TRBD1
CASRTGTENTEAFF
TGTGCCAGCAGGACCGGGACAGAAAACACTGAAGCTTTCTTT